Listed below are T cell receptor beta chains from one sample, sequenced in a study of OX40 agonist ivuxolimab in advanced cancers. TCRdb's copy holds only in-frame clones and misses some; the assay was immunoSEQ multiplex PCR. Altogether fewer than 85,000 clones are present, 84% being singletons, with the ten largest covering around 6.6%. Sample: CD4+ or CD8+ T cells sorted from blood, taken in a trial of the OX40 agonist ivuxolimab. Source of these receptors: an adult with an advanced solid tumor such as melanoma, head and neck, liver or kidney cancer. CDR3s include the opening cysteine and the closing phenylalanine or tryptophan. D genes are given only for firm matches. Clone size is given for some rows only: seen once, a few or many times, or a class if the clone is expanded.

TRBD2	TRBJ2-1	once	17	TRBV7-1	TGTGCCAGCAGCGCCATACCGGGACTAGCGGGGTACAATGAGCAGTTCTTC	CASSAIPGLAGYNEQFF
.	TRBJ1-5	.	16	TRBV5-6	TGTGCCAGCAGCCGGACTCCTTGGGATAGCAATCAGCCCCAGCATTTT	CASSRTPWDSNQPQHF
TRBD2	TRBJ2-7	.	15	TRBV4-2	TGTGCCAGCAGCCAATCCGCTAGCGGACTATACGAGCAGTACTTC	CASSQSASGLYEQYF
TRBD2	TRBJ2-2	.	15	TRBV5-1	TGCGCCAGCAGCGCGGGACTAGCGGGGGCCGGGGAGCTGTTTTTT	CASSAGLAGAGELFF
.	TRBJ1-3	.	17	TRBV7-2	TGTGCCAGCAGCTTAGCGGCAGGCCCCAGCTCTGGAAACACCATATATTTT	CASSLAAGPSSGNTIYF
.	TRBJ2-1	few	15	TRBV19	TGTGCCAGTAGCCTCGGGCCATTAGAGCACAATGAGCAGTTCTTC	CASSLGPLEHNEQFF
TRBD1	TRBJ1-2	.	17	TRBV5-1	TGCGCCAGCAGCAGAACCGGGACAGAGGCCATTGCTTATGGCTACACCTTC	CASSRTGTEAIAYGYTF
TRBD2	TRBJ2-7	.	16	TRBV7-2	TGTGCCAGCAGCTTAGAGAGCGGGGTCAGCTCCTACGAGCAGTACTTC	CASSLESGVSSYEQYF
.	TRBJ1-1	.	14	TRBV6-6	TGTGCCAGCAGCCCCCCCGACAGAAACACTGAAGCTTTCTTT	CASSPPDRNTEAFF
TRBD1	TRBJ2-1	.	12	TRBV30	TGTGCCAGGGACAGTAGGGGTAGTGAGCAGTTCTTC	CARDSRGSEQFF
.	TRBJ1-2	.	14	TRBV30	TGTGCCTGGAGTCCCACAGTGACGGTCTATGGCTACACCTTC	CAWSPTVTVYGYTF
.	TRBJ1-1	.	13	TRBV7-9	TGTGCCAGCAGCTTAGAGGGGCCGATTGAAGCTTTCTTT	CASSLEGPIEAFF
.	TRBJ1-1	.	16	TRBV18	TGTGCCAGCTCACCCGACCTAAGAGGAGAATACACTGAAGCTTTCTTT	CASSPDLRGEYTEAFF
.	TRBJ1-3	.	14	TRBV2	TGTGCCAGCAGCGTTGAGCTCTCTGGAAACACCATATATTTT	CASSVELSGNTIYF
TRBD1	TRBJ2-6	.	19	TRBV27	TGTGCCAGCAGTTCCTTCCGGGACAGGGAATTCTCTGGGGCCAACGTCCTGACTTTC	CASSSFRDREFSGANVLTF
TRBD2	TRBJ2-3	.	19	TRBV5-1	TGCGCCAGCAGCTCCATCCCGGGACTAGCGGGAGGGTGGACAGATACGCAGTATTTT	CASSSIPGLAGGWTDTQYF
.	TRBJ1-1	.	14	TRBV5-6	TGTGCCAGCACCCGGGGACCGATGAACACTGAAGCTTTCTTT	CASTRGPMNTEAFF
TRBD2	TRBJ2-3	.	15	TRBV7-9	TGTGCCAGCAGCCAGAGGACTAGCGGGACCGATACGCAGTATTTT	CASSQRTSGTDTQYF
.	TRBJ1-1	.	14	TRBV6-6	TGTGCCAGCAACTCGGGGCGCGAGAACACTGAAGCTTTCTTT	CASNSGRENTEAFF
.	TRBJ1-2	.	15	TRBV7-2	TGTGCCAGCAGCTTAGCCGTGGGCTTAGACTATGGCTACACCTTC	CASSLAVGLDYGYTF
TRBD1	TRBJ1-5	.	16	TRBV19	TGTGCCAGTAGTCGCACCGGGACAGGGGACAATCAGCCCCAGCATTTT	CASSRTGTGDNQPQHF
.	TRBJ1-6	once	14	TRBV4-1	TGCGCCAGCAGCCAAGTACTGTCTAATTCACCCCTCCACTTT	CASSQVLSNSPLHF
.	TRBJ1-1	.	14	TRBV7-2	TGTGCCAGCAGCTTGGAAGGTGGGCTCACTGAAGCTTTCTTT	CASSLEGGLTEAFF
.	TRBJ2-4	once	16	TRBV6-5	TGTGCCAGCAGTTCTGGTGGCTACGTTAGGGAAAACATTCAGTACTTC	CASSSGGYVRENIQYF
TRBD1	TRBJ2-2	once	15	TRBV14	TGTGCCAGCAGCCAAGGGGACAGGCACACCGGGGAGCTGTTTTTT	CASSQGDRHTGELFF
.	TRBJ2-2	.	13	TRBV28	TGTGCCAGCAGCCCCGTTTGGTACGGGGAGCTGTTTTTT	CASSPVWYGELFF
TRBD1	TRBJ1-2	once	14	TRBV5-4	TGTGCCAGCAGCTTCCCCGGGACAGGGGACGGCTACACCTTC	CASSFPGTGDGYTF
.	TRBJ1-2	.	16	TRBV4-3	TGCGCCAGCAGCCAAGATCCCGACGACCAGAACTATGGCTACACCTTC	CASSQDPDDQNYGYTF
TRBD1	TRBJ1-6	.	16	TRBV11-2	TGTGCCAGCAGCCAGGGACAGGCTTCGGGGAATTCACCCCTCCACTTT	CASSQGQASGNSPLHF
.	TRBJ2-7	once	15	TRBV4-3	TGCGCCAGCAGCCAAGATGCGCGGCAGGCCTACGAGCAGTACTTC	CASSQDARQAYEQYF
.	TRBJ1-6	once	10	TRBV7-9	TGTGCCAGCAGCCCTGAACCCCTCCACTTT	CASSPEPLHF
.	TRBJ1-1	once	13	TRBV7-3	TGTGCCAGCAGCCAAGCCAGGGGCACTGAAGCTTTCTTT	CASSQARGTEAFF
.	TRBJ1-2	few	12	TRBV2	TGTGCCAGCAGTGGGGATACCTATGGCTACACCTTC	CASSGDTYGYTF
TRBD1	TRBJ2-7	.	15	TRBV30	TGTGCCTGGAGTAAGGGGGACAGGGACTTTGACGAGCAGTACTTC	CAWSKGDRDFDEQYF
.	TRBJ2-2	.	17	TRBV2	TGTGCCAGCAGACAGGGCCCTTTTTCCGCGAACACCGGGGAGCTGTTTTTT	CASRQGPFSANTGELFF
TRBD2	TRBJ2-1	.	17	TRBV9	TGTGCCAGCAGCACCCCTTCCCCCGGGACTAGAGTGAATGAGCAGTTCTTC	CASSTPSPGTRVNEQFF
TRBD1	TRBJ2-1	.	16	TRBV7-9	TGTGCCAGCAGCTTCTTACAGGGGGTACTCTACAATGAGCAGTTCTTC	CASSFLQGVLYNEQFF
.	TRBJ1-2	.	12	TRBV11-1	TGTGCCAGCAGCGGGGACTTCTATGGCTACACCTTC	CASSGDFYGYTF
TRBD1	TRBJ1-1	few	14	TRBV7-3	TGTGCCAGCAGCTTAATGACAGGGCCCACTGAAGCTTTCTTT	CASSLMTGPTEAFF
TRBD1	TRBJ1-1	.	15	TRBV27	TGTGCCAGCAGTGGCCACGGGCAGGGGGGCACTGAAGCTTTCTTT	CASSGHGQGGTEAFF
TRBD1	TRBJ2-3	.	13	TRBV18	TGTGCCAGCTCGACAGGGTTAACAGATACGCAGTATTTT	CASSTGLTDTQYF
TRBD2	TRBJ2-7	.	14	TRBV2	TGTGCCAGCAGTGAGGGAGGGTCTTCCTACGAGCAGTACTTC	CASSEGGSSYEQYF
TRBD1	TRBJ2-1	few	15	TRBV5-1	TGCGCCAGCAGCCTAGGACAGGGCCCCCACAATGAGCAGTTCTTC	CASSLGQGPHNEQFF
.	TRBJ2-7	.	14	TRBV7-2	TGTGCCAGCACCTTCGGCCAGGGATCCTACGAGCAGTACTTC	CASTFGQGSYEQYF
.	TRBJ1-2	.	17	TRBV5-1	TGCGCCAGCAGCTTGGACGGGTGGGGCAGGGCTAACTATGGCTACACCTTC	CASSLDGWGRANYGYTF
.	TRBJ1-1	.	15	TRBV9	TGTGCCAGCAGCGTAGTAAGTCAAATGAACACTGAAGCTTTCTTT	CASSVVSQMNTEAFF
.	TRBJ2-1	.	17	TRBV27	TGTGCCAGCAGTTTAGGGCTCGGCGGGGGCCGACACAATGAGCAGTTCTTC	CASSLGLGGGRHNEQFF
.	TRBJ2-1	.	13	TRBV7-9	TGTGCCAGCAGCAGGCCTCCTAGCAATGAGCAGTTCTTC	CASSRPPSNEQFF
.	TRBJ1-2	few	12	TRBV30	TGTGCCTGGACCAGGGGTTACTATGGCTACACCTTC	CAWTRGYYGYTF
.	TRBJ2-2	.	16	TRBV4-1	TGCGCCAGCAGCCAAGGCTTTCCAGGGAACACCGGGGAGCTGTTTTTT	CASSQGFPGNTGELFF
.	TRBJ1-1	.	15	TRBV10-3	TGTGCCATCAGCCCTCGGGTCTCGGCGAACACTGAAGCTTTCTTT	CAISPRVSANTEAFF
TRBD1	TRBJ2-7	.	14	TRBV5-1	TGCGCCAGCAGCCCCGTGGGACAGCCCTACGAGCAGTACTTC	CASSPVGQPYEQYF